A single sample gave rise to the 30 T cell receptor beta chains below, sequenced in a study of OX40 agonist ivuxolimab in advanced cancers. Libraries were made using the immunoSEQ multiplex PCR assay. TCRdb took this table from immuneACCESS and kept in-frame rearrangements with V and J called. Such tables lack part of the clones; where checked against another copy, unresolved V genes explain under half of the gap, and the rest is unexplained. Present in this sample are approximately 79,000 clones, around 87% of which were seen just once. About 0.57% of the sample is in the top ten clones. Source: CD4+ or CD8+ T cells sorted from blood, taken in a trial of the OX40 agonist ivuxolimab. The receptor source for this set is an adult with an advanced solid tumor such as melanoma, head and neck, liver or kidney cancer.

The V gene is TRBV2, the J gene TRBJ1-5; TRBD1 might be the D (5 bases). The germline CDR1 and CDR2 sequences are SNHLY and FYNNEI. Trimming shortened V by 7 bases and J by 5 bases, and 18 bases separated the two germline ends. There are 15 residues in the CDR3. DNA of the CDR3: TGTGCCAGCAAGGGGAGGGACCTCCTTTATCAGCCCCAGCATTTT. Protein product: CASKGRDLLYQPQHF.

This clone has only one observation. The chain links TRBV5-1 to TRBJ2-7, with 12 bases that match TRBD2. Germline V gene data show CDR1 as SGHRS and CDR2 as YFSETQ. The CDR3 is made up of 16 amino acids. The V segment lost 4 bases and the J segment 3 bases; nucleotides outside the gene matches: 8. CDR3 loop: CASSAGGLAGNYEQYF. For the CDR3, the DNA is TGCGCCAGCAGCGCCGGAGGACTAGCGGGGAACTACGAGCAGTACTTC.

CDR3 sequence (DNA): TGTGCCTGGAGTTCGGAGGTAGCGGGGTACGAGCAGTACTTC. Its protein product is CAWSSEVAGYEQYF. The chain joins TRBV30 to TRBJ2-7; 8 nucleotides align to TRBD2. From germline, CDR1 is GTSNPN and CDR2 SVGIG (reference sequence). V was clipped by 2 bases and J by 4 bases; unmatched bases: 7. CDR3 length: 14 amino acids.

This chain uses TRBV25-1 with TRBJ2-3, with no clear D. V gave up 3 bases and J gave up 1 base, with 8 bases separating them. Germline lookup yields CDR1 MGHDK and CDR2 SYGVNS. The CDR3 runs to 14 residues. The chain's CDR3 is CASSDDTGTDTQYF. The CDR3 nucleotides are TGTGCCAGCAGTGACGATACGGGCACAGATACGCAGTATTTT.

The chain joins TRBV4-1 to TRBJ1-1; D might be TRBD1 (6 bases). In germline, CDR1 is MGHRA, CDR2 YSYEKL. The germline V and J ends were trimmed by 4 bases and 2 bases, with 14 bases remaining between them. This CDR3 has 15 amino acids. CDR3 nucleotides: TGCGCCAGCAGCCGAGTAACGACAGGCAACACTGAAGCTTTCTTT. Translated, it gives CASSRVTTGNTEAFF.

The rearrangement links TRBV27 to TRBJ2-1; D unclear. Looked up from germline, CDR1 is MNHEY and CDR2 is SMNVEV (reference sequence). V was shortened by 0 bases and J by 3 bases, with 12 bases between the two germline ends. The CDR3 is 16 amino acids. The CDR3 is CASSLSRSTGYNEQFF. Written as DNA, the CDR3 is TGTGCCAGCAGTTTATCAAGGAGTACGGGCTACAATGAGCAGTTCTTC.

As to this clone: Compared with germline, one end of the junction differs, possibly owing to a read error. CDR3 residues: CASSRGQGTQYF. Written as DNA, the CDR3 is TGTGCCAGCAGTAGGGGTCAAGGGACCCAGTACTTC. The chain employs TRBV6-5 and TRBJ2-5; tentative D call: TRBD1 (5 bases). Germline V gives CDR1 MNHEY, CDR2 SVGAGI. This CDR3 contains 12 residues.

The rearrangement links TRBV19 to TRBJ1-5; 7 nucleotides line up with TRBD1. CDR1 and CDR2 from the germline V gene are LNHDA and SQIVND (reference sequence). Trimming cost V 5 bases and J 3 bases; bases outside gene matches: 4. The CDR3 covers 14 residues. The CDR3 reads CASSGQVINQPQHF. For the CDR3, the DNA is TGTGCCAGTAGTGGACAGGTGATCAATCAGCCCCAGCATTTT.

The chain uses TRBV30 and TRBJ2-7; 11 bases map to TRBD1. After removal of 1 base from V and 4 bases from J, the junction contained 3 bases not matched to a gene. The CDR3 length is 14 residues. Per germline, CDR1 GTSNPN and CDR2 SVGIG (reference sequence). The DNA for the CDR3 is TGTGCCTGGAGTGCCGGGACAGGGGGGTACGAGCAGTACTTC. It codes for CAWSAGTGGYEQYF.

The V and J genes are TRBV19 and TRBJ1-5, with 7 positions matching TRBD1. Germline V gene sequence: CDR1 LNHDA, CDR2 SQIVND (reference sequence). V trimming: 5 bases; J trimming: 3 bases; junction bases outside the gene matches: 7. The CDR3 is made up of 15 amino acids. CDR3 DNA sequence: TGTGCCAGTAGTCTAGTTACAGGGGCCAATCAGCCCCAGCATTTT. Amino acid sequence: CASSLVTGANQPQHF.

The chain is built from TRBV11-2 and TRBJ2-2; D perhaps matches TRBD1 (5 bases). V lost 5 bases and J 3 bases, leaving 13 bases between the germline ends. Germline loops: CDR1 SGHAT, CDR2 FQNNGV. The CDR3 consists of 15 residues. CDR3 sequence: CASSLRQGYTGELFF. In nucleotides, the CDR3 is TGTGCCAGCAGCCTCAGGCAGGGTTACACCGGGGAGCTGTTTTTT.

The chain couples TRBV29-1 to TRBJ2-5; TRBD1 is a possible D gene (6 bases). V lost 6 bases and J 1 base, leaving 9 bases between the germline ends. This CDR3 region has 12 residues. Germline lookup yields CDR1 SQVTM and CDR2 ANQGSEA. CDR3 region: CSVQGFQETQYF. The CDR3 DNA reads TGCAGCGTACAGGGTTTCCAAGAGACCCAGTACTTC.

V and J are TRBV27 and TRBJ2-5, with a tentative D call TRBD2 (6 bases). From germline, CDR1 is MNHEY and CDR2 SMNVEV (reference sequence). CDR3 length: 15 residues. V lost 8 bases and J 0 bases, leaving 16 bases between the germline ends. The CDR3 here is CASAPRGGHQETQYF. The CDR3 DNA reads TGTGCCAGCGCCCCGAGGGGAGGCCACCAAGAGACCCAGTACTTC.

The chain recombines TRBV27 with TRBJ2-1, with 9 bases identical to TRBD1. The germline CDR1 and CDR2 sequences are MNHEY and SMNVEV (reference sequence). V shed 5 bases and J 0 bases; nucleotides not matched to a gene: 5. The CDR3 totals 16 residues. CDR3 amino acids: CASSPQGALSYNEQFF. The CDR3 nucleotides read TGTGCCAGCAGTCCACAGGGGGCCCTCTCCTACAATGAGCAGTTCTTC.

This clone was observed a handful of times. This chain links TRBV7-6 with TRBJ2-1, with unresolved D. Trimming took 2 bases from V and 0 from J, leaving 8 bases between them. The CDR3 runs to 15 residues. From germline, CDR1 is SGHVS and CDR2 FNYEAQ. This CDR3 is CASSLQALSYNEQFF. In DNA form, the CDR3 reads TGTGCCAGCAGCTTACAGGCCCTCTCCTACAATGAGCAGTTCTTC.

The rearrangement uses TRBV18 and TRBJ1-6; D is ambiguous. V was trimmed by 3 bases and J by 0 bases, leaving 9 bases between them. The CDR3 is made up of 16 amino acids. Germline CDR1 is KGHSH and CDR2 is LQKENI. The CDR3 loop is CASSPTGVSYNSPLHF. CDR3 in DNA: TGTGCCAGCTCACCTACCGGGGTCTCCTATAATTCACCCCTCCACTTT. The entire variable domain, with the rest obtained from reference TRBV18 and TRBJ1-6, is as follows: NAGVMQNPRHLVRRRGQEARLRCSPMKGHSHVYWYRQLPEEGLKFMVYLQKENIIDESGMPKERFSAEFPKEGPSILRIQQVVRGDSAAYFCASSPTGVSYNSPLHFGNGTRLTVT.

The genes are TRBV7-9 and TRBJ2-1; D is ambiguous. V lost 4 bases, J lost 4 bases, and 8 bases lay in between. The CDR3 runs 13 residues. Germline V gene sequence: CDR1 SEHNR, CDR2 FQNEAQ (reference sequence). CDR3 region: CASSSDGYNEQFF. CDR3 nucleotides: TGTGCCAGCAGCTCCGACGGATACAATGAGCAGTTCTTC.

The CDR3 DNA follows: TGCGCCAGCAGCTTAGCGGCATCTAGCACAGATACGCAGTATTTT. Translating gives CASSLAASSTDTQYF. The chain links TRBV5-1 to TRBJ2-3; tentatively, D is TRBD2 (5 bases). V was trimmed by 2 bases and J by 0 bases, leaving 10 bases between them. Germline CDR1 SGHRS, CDR2 YFSETQ. This CDR3 contains 15 residues.

The CDR3, as DNA: TGTGCCAGTAGTGTTCAAAGGAGCTCTGGAAACACCATATATTTT. It translates to CASSVQRSSGNTIYF. The chain recombines TRBV19 with TRBJ1-3, with D hard to call. CDR1 and CDR2 (germline): LNHDA, SQIVND (reference sequence). Trimming took 5 bases from V and 0 from J, leaving 11 bases between them. This CDR3 has 15 residues.

This clone was recorded once. The sample contains more than one DNA sequence encoding this CDR3. The rearrangement joins TRBV11-2 to TRBJ1-3, with D unresolved. This CDR3 is 14 amino acids long. Germline loops: CDR1 SGHAT, CDR2 FQNNGV. The V gene lost 0 bases and the J gene lost 3 bases, with 6 bases spanning the gap. This CDR3 reads CASSLDQFGNTIYF. CDR3 DNA: TGTGCCAGCAGCTTAGATCAGTTTGGAAACACCATATATTTT.

V is TRBV5-4 and J is TRBJ1-4, with D hard to call. The V gene lost 0 bases and the J gene lost 0 bases, with 3 bases spanning the gap. CDR3 length: 14 amino acids. The germline V gene encodes CDR1 SGHNT and CDR2 YYREEE (reference sequence). CDR3 residues: CASSLGATNEKLFF. CDR3 in DNA: TGTGCCAGCAGCTTGGGAGCAACTAATGAAAAACTGTTTTTT.

The rearrangement links TRBV4-3 to TRBJ1-6, with 8 bases matching TRBD1. Germline V lookup: CDR1 LGHNA, CDR2 YSLEER. J lost 9 bases, V lost 0 bases, and 4 bases had no gene match. The CDR3 totals 15 residues. The CDR3, as DNA: TGCGCCAGCAGCCAAGATGGGGACAGGACTTCACCCCTCCACTTT. The encoded protein is CASSQDGDRTSPLHF.

The chain recombines TRBV7-8 with TRBJ1-1; 12 bases fit TRBD1. This CDR3 has 14 residues. The V gene's germline CDR1 is SGHVS and CDR2 FQNEAQ. V shed 7 bases and J 7 bases; nucleotides not matched to a gene: 7. CDR3 sequence reads: CASTRDRGQGEAFF. For the CDR3, the DNA is TGTGCCAGCACCCGGGACAGGGGGCAGGGTGAAGCTTTCTTT.

This clone has just a few counts. V is TRBV27 and J is TRBJ1-5, with D possibly matching TRBD1 (6 bases). CDR3 size: 13 residues. Germline V gene data show CDR1 as MNHEY and CDR2 as SMNVEV (reference sequence). Between the trimmed V and J ends, which lost 6 bases and 9 bases, there was a span of 15 bases. The CDR3 protein is CASRQGNHRPQHF. The CDR3, as DNA: TGTGCCAGCAGGCAGGGGAACCATCGGCCCCAGCATTTT.

The chain combines TRBV5-6 with TRBJ1-1, with D uncertain. Trimming removed 1 base from V and 0 bases from J, with 13 bases in between. The germline V gene has CDR1 SGHDT and CDR2 YYEEEE. CDR3 size: 16 residues. The CDR3 here is CASSLYTGVMNTEAFF. CDR3 nucleotides: TGTGCCAGCAGCTTGTACACCGGCGTCATGAACACTGAAGCTTTCTTT.

The rearrangement uses TRBV19 and TRBJ2-7; 9 bases line up with TRBD1. The CDR3 is 13 residues long. Germline V gives CDR1 LNHDA, CDR2 SQIVND (reference sequence). V gave up 6 bases and J gave up 6 bases; unmatched junction bases: 6. CDR3 amino acids: CASSSDRGGEQYF. Written as DNA, the CDR3 is TGTGCCAGTAGCTCGGACAGGGGAGGCGAGCAGTACTTC.

This chain connects TRBV6-1 to TRBJ1-2; 9 nucleotides agree with TRBD1. The CDR3 consists of 15 residues. Germline V gene lookup returns CDR1 MNHNS and CDR2 SASEGT. After removal of 1 base from V and 4 bases from J, the junction contained 4 bases not matched to a gene. Here the CDR3 reads CASSEGTGAFYGYTF. In nucleotides, the CDR3 is TGTGCCAGCAGTGAAGGGACAGGGGCCTTCTATGGCTACACCTTC.

This clone came up a few times. The rearrangement links TRBV18 to TRBJ2-2; 9 positions agree with TRBD2. Germline V gene lookup returns CDR1 KGHSH and CDR2 LQKENI. This CDR3 has 15 residues. Trimming removed 3 bases from V and 6 bases from J; junction bases left unmatched: 5. CDR3 in amino acids: CASSPRIAGAGELFF. DNA for the CDR3: TGTGCCAGCTCACCCCGGATAGCGGGAGCCGGGGAGCTGTTTTTT.

This rearrangement joins TRBV2 to TRBJ2-2; 9 bases fit TRBD2. The CDR3 has 15 amino acids. Germline assignment: CDR1 SNHLY and CDR2 FYNNEI. J gave up 6 bases and V 8 bases, and 10 bases lay outside the gene matches. The CDR3 nucleotides read TGTGCCAGCGACTTTAGCGGGGGCCGTTCCGGGGAGCTGTTTTTT. The encoded protein is CASDFSGGRSGELFF.

The CDR3 coding sequence is TGTGCCAGCAGTTTTCTAGCGGGGGACACCGGGGAGCTGTTTTTT. It codes for CASSFLAGDTGELFF. The chain employs TRBV6-6 and TRBJ2-2; 10 bases line up with TRBD2. There are 15 residues in the CDR3. V lost 4 bases, J lost 3 bases, and 2 bases stayed unmatched. Germline CDR1 and CDR2: MNHNY and SVGAGI (reference sequence).